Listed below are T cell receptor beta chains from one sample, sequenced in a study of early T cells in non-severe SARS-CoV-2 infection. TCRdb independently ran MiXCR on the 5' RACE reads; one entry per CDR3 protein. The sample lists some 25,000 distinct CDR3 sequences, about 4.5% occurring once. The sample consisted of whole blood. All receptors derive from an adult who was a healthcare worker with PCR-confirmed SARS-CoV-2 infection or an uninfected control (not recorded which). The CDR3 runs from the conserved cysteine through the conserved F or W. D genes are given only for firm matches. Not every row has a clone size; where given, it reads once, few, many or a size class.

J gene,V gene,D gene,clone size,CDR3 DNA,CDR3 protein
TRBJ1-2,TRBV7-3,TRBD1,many,TGTGCCAGCAGCTCGGGACAGGGTTATGGCTACACCTTC,CASSSGQGYGYTF
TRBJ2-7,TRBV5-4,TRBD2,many,TGTGCCACCTCGAGGAGGAGCGGGAGTTTTTACGAGCAGTACTTC,CATSRRSGSFYEQYF
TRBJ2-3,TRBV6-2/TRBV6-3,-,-,TGTGCCAGCAATCGGGGCCCAGATACGCAGTATTTT,CASNRGPDTQYF
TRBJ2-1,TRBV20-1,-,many,TGCAGTGCTAGATCATATGAGCAGTTCTTC,CSARSYEQFF
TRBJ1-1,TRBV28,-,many,TGTGCCACCCAGGAGGTGACGAACACTGAAGCTTTCTTT,CATQEVTNTEAFF
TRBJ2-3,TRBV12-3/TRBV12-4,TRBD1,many,TGTGCCAGCAGTCCCGCCGGATGGACAGGGGACACAGATACGCAGTATTTT,CASSPAGWTGDTDTQYF
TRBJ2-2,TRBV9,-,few,TGTGCCAGCAGCCCGAGCTGGGGTAACACCGGGGAGCTGTTTTTT,CASSPSWGNTGELFF
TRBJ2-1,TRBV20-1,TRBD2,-,TGCAGTGCTGCAGCGGGATTAGGGGATGAGCAGTTCTTC,CSAAAGLGDEQFF
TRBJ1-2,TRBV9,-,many,TGTGCCAGCAGCCCTTCGGACAGACGATTTAACTATGGCTACACCTTC,CASSPSDRRFNYGYTF
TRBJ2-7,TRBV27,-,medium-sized,TGTGCCAGCAGTCGAGAGACAGGAGCAAGCTACGAGCAGTACTTC,CASSRETGASYEQYF
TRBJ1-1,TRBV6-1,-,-,TGTGCCAGCAGTGCTGCGGGTGTAGCTTTCTTT,CASSAAGVAFF
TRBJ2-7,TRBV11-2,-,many,TGTGCCAGTCAAAACCTTCGGACAGCGCACGAGCAGTACTTC,CASQNLRTAHEQYF
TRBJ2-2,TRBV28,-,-,TGTGCCAGCAGTAGACTAGGACAGGCCCGGGGCACCGGGGAGCTGTTTTTT,CASSRLGQARGTGELFF
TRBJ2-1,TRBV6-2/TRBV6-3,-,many,TGTGCCAGCAGCCCCGGGACGCAATTCATCTACAATGAGCAGTTCTTC,CASSPGTQFIYNEQFF
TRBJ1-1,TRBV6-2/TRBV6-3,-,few,TGTGCCAGCAGTTACTCGATTGTACCCACTGAAGCTTTCTTT,CASSYSIVPTEAFF
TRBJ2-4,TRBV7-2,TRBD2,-,TGTGCCAGCAGCTCTCCCGGACTAGCGGGGGGGCTGATAGCCAAAAACATTCAGTACTTC,CASSSPGLAGGLIAKNIQYF
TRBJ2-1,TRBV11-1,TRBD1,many,TGTGCCTCCGGATGGGACAGAAACAATGAGCAGTTCTTC,CASGWDRNNEQFF
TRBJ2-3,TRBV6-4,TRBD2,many,TGTGCCAGCAGCCTGGGGCTAGCGGGAGGGCCATCTGATACGCAGTATTTT,CASSLGLAGGPSDTQYF
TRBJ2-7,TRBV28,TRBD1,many,TGTGCCAGCAGTTACCGGGACAGGGGCCTCTACGAGCAGTACTTC,CASSYRDRGLYEQYF
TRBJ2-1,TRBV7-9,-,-,TGTGCCAGCACCCCCGGAGGGGGGGAGGGGTACAATGAGCAGTTCTTC,CASTPGGGEGYNEQFF
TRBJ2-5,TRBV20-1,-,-,TGCAGTGCTAGAGTGGCGGGAAGACGGGAGACCCAGTACTTC,CSARVAGRRETQYF
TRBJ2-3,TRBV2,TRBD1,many,TGTGCCAGTCGGGACAGAGCAGATACGCAGTATTTT,CASRDRADTQYF
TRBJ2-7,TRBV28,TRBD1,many,TGTGCCAGCAGTAAGACAGGGGGCATGCTACACGAGCAGTACTTC,CASSKTGGMLHEQYF
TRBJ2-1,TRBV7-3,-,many,TGTGCCAGCAGCTTGGAGGGCGGCCACTGGAATGAGCAGTTCTTC,CASSLEGGHWNEQFF
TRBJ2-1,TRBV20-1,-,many,TGCAGTGCTCGGGACTTTAACTCCTACAATGAGCAGTTCTTC,CSARDFNSYNEQFF
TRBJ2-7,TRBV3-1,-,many,TGTGCCAGCAGCCAAGCGGGGGCAGAGGTGTACTTC,CASSQAGAEVYF
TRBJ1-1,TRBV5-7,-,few,TGTGCCAGCAGCTTAAGCGGCACTGAAGCTTTCTTT,CASSLSGTEAFF
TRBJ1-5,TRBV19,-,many,TGTGCCAGTAGCCGACAGTCTGTTGTGCGCAATCAGCCCCAGCATTTT,CASSRQSVVRNQPQHF
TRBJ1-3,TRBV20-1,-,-,TGCAGTGCTACCTCCGGGACCTGGGGTCACTCTGGAAACACCATATATTTT,CSATSGTWGHSGNTIYF
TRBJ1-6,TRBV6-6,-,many,TGTGCCAGCATTGGAGGGGCATCGAGCTCCTATAATTCACCCCTCCACTTT,CASIGGASSSYNSPLHF
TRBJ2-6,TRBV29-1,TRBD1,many,TGCAGCGTCCGGGACAGGGAATTCCCTAGCTCTGGGGCCAACGTCCTGACTTTC,CSVRDREFPSSGANVLTF
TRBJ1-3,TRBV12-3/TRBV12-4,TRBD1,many,TGTGCCAGCAGTTTACGGGACAGACCCACCTCTGGAAACACCATATATTTT,CASSLRDRPTSGNTIYF
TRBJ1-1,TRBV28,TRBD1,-,TGTGCCAGCAGAGGAACAGGGGCGAGGGACACTGAAGCTTTCTTT,CASRGTGARDTEAFF
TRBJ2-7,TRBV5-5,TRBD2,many,TGTGCCAGCAGCCTCGTGGGAGGGCCCTACGAGCAGTACTTC,CASSLVGGPYEQYF
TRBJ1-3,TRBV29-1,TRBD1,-,TGCAGCGTTGGCCGGGACAGCTCTGGAAACACCATATATTTT,CSVGRDSSGNTIYF
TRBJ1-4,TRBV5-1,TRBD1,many,TGCGCCAGCAGCCCGATGACAGGGGGCGATGAAAAACTGTTTTTT,CASSPMTGGDEKLFF
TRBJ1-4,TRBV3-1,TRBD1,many,TGTGCCAGCAGCCAGGGAGACAGGGGTCTTCAAAAACTGTTTTTT,CASSQGDRGLQKLFF
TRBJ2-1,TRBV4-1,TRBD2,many,TGCGCCAGCAGCCAAACGAGGGGGGCTAGCGGGAGTGACAATGAGCAGTTCTTC,CASSQTRGASGSDNEQFF
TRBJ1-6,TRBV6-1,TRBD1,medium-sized,TGTGCCAGCAGTGAGGGTCAGGGGGCGAATTCACCCCTCCACTTT,CASSEGQGANSPLHF